These T cell receptor beta chains were read from a single sample in a study of control samples from healthy donors and cancer patients. Profiling relied on immunoSEQ multiplex PCR, and the TCRdb table lists in-frame clones only, not all of them. The sample has some 210,000 clones; around 90% are singletons. Material for sequencing was blood. Every receptor here comes from a young man in good health. Both conserved end residues are part of each CDR3. The D gene is left open where the match is weak. The size of a clone is reported for some rows only, either as once, few or many, or as a class for expanded clones.

>TRBJ2-7|TRBV6-5|.|.
CASRAEGAAAEQYF
TGTGCCAGCAGGGCGGAGGGCGCCGCCGCCGAGCAGTACTTC
>TRBJ1-2|TRBV18|.|.
CASSPRAGFGYTF
TGTGCCAGCTCACCACGCGCAGGGTTTGGCTACACCTTC
>TRBJ1-5|TRBV19|.|TRBD1
CASRSGTGGEQPQHF
TGTGCCAGTAGATCTGGGACAGGGGGCGAACAGCCCCAGCATTTT
>TRBJ2-1|TRBV5-1|.|TRBD1
CASSLSGQSSYNEQFF
TGCGCCAGCAGCTTGTCGGGACAGAGCTCCTACAATGAGCAGTTCTTC
>TRBJ1-6|TRBV12-3/TRBV12-4|.|.
CASRKGGALHF
TGTGCCAGCAGGAAGGGTGGTGCCCTCCACTTT
>TRBJ1-5|TRBV19|.|.
CASSIDPVSNKNQPQHF
TGTGCCAGTAGTATAGATCCCGTCAGCAATAAAAATCAGCCCCAGCATTTT
>TRBJ2-1|TRBV7-2|.|TRBD1
CASSPYRGNEQFF
TGTGCCAGCAGCCCATACAGGGGAAATGAGCAGTTCTTC
>TRBJ1-2|TRBV15|.|.
CATSKRDPPNYGYTF
TGTGCCACCAGCAAGAGGGACCCCCCTAACTATGGCTACACCTTC
>TRBJ2-7|TRBV3-1/TRBV3-2|once|TRBD2
CASSRLAGGYEQYF
TGTGCCAGCAGCCGACTAGCGGGGGGATACGAGCAGTACTTC
>TRBJ1-1|TRBV2|.|TRBD1
CASSGDRGGTEAFF
TGTGCCAGCAGTGGGGACAGGGGAGGAACTGAAGCTTTCTTT
>TRBJ2-7|TRBV5-1|.|TRBD2
CASSPTSGVVEQYF
TGCGCCAGCAGCCCGACTAGCGGGGTAGTCGAGCAGTACTTC
>TRBJ2-3|TRBV10-3|.|.
CAISDPGGEDTQYF
TGTGCCATCAGTGATCCGGGCGGGGAAGATACGCAGTATTTT
>TRBJ1-1|TRBV5-1|.|.
CASSLLPTMGGGQLTEAFF
TGCGCCAGCAGCTTGTTACCAACGATGGGTGGGGGGCAGCTCACTGAAGCTTTCTTT
>TRBJ1-1|TRBV10-3|.|.
CAISEYGGGVTEAFF
TGTGCCATCAGTGAGTATGGAGGGGGTGTCACTGAAGCTTTCTTT
>TRBJ1-4|TRBV30|.|.
CAGGSIFRGEKLFF
TGTGCCGGAGGGTCAATCTTTAGAGGTGAAAAACTGTTTTTT
>TRBJ1-1|TRBV5-4|.|.
CASSIRGNTEAFF
TGTGCCAGCAGTATCCGGGGGAACACTGAAGCTTTCTTT
>TRBJ1-5|TRBV25-1|.|.
CASSIFGQYSNQPQHF
TGTGCCAGCAGTATTTTCGGACAGTATAGCAATCAGCCCCAGCATTTT
>TRBJ2-1|TRBV10-1|.|TRBD2
CASSETKLAGGYNEQFF
TGCGCCAGCAGTGAGACGAAACTAGCGGGGGGATACAATGAGCAGTTCTTC
>TRBJ1-5|TRBV6-5|.|.
CAAGPALQPQHF
TGTGCCGCCGGGCCGGCCTTGCAGCCCCAGCATTTT
>TRBJ1-2|TRBV2|.|.
CASLKGQTYGYTF
TGTGCCAGCTTGAAAGGACAAACCTATGGCTACACCTTC
>TRBJ1-5|TRBV4-1|.|.
CASSQDGISNQPQHF
TGCGCCAGCAGCCAGGACGGGATTAGCAATCAGCCCCAGCATTTT
>TRBJ2-1|TRBV9|.|TRBD2
CASSSPKGRGNNEQFF
TGTGCCAGCAGCTCCCCGAAAGGGCGGGGGAACAATGAGCAGTTCTTC
>TRBJ1-1|TRBV9|.|.
CASSEQGENTEAFF
TGTGCCAGCAGCGAACAGGGAGAGAACACTGAAGCTTTCTTT
>TRBJ2-6|TRBV2|.|.
CASSRTNSGANVLTF
TGTGCCAGCAGCCGCACCAACTCTGGGGCCAACGTCCTGACTTTC
>TRBJ1-5|TRBV15|.|TRBD1
CATSSWTGYQPQHF
TGTGCCACCAGTAGCTGGACAGGGTACCAGCCCCAGCATTTT
>TRBJ2-3|TRBV11-2|.|.
CASSLAKPSTDTQYF
TGTGCCAGCAGCTTAGCTAAACCTAGCACAGATACGCAGTATTTT